A single sample is the source of the 16 T cell receptor beta chains below, sequenced in a study of radiotherapy plus CTLA-4 blockade in lung cancer. Sequencing used immunoSEQ multiplex PCR; TCRdb keeps in-frame clones, though not all of them. The table lists approximately 80,000 clones, approximately 80% of them singletons. This material consisted of peripheral blood, taken from a patient treated with radiotherapy plus ipilimumab. Receptor source: a human donor with non-small cell lung cancer who had stable disease on radiotherapy plus ipilimumab.

The chain links TRBV11-3 to TRBJ2-5; 8 nucleotides line up with TRBD1. The CDR3 extends over 13 amino acids. Looked up from germline, CDR1 is SGHNT and CDR2 is YENEEA. The V segment lost 4 bases and the J segment 4 bases; nucleotides outside the gene matches: 2. In DNA, the CDR3 is TGTGCCAGCAGCTCGCAGGGGGCAGAGACCCAGTACTTC. This codes for CASSSQGAETQYF.

The chain carries TRBV14 and TRBJ1-2; D is unclear. Per the germline V gene, CDR1 is SGHDN and CDR2 is FVKESK. V was pared by 3 bases and J by 0 bases, with 11 bases between. The CDR3 consists of 15 residues. This chain's CDR3 is CASSHRTNPNYGYTF. CDR3 nucleotide sequence: TGTGCCAGCAGCCACCGGACGAACCCTAACTATGGCTACACCTTC. Full variable domain (missing parts from reference TRBV14 and TRBJ1-2): EAGVTQFPSHSVIEKGQTVTLRCDPISGHDNLYWYRRVMGKEIKFLLHFVKESKQDESGMPNNRFLAERTGGTYSTLKVQPAELEDSGVYFCASSHRTNPNYGYTFGSGTRLTVV.

This clone was seen just once. This chain connects TRBV28 to TRBJ2-7; 7 nucleotides align to TRBD1. Losses at the gene ends were 3 bases for V and 9 bases for J; bases not matched to a gene: 11. Germline CDR1 reads MDHEN; CDR2 reads SYDVKM. This CDR3 has 14 amino acids. The CDR3 DNA sequence: TGTGCCAGCAGTTTCTCGGACAGGTGGTCGGGGCAGTACTTC. This encodes CASSFSDRWSGQYF.

This chain links TRBV9 with TRBJ1-2, with 8 bases aligning to TRBD1. The CDR3 is 14 amino acids. CDR1 and CDR2 (germline): SGDLS, YYNGEE. Trimming at V came to 0 bases and at J to 8 bases, leaving 6 bases not matched to a gene. The CDR3: CASSVGGQGGGYTF. CDR3 in DNA: TGTGCCAGCAGCGTAGGAGGACAGGGAGGCGGCTACACCTTC.

This chain links TRBV9 with TRBJ1-2; D is unresolved. The CDR3 is made up of 14 amino acids. Trimming removed 4 bases at V and 3 bases at J, with 13 bases between. CDR1 is SGDLS, CDR2 YYNGEE, per germline. In nucleotides, the CDR3 is TGTGCCAGCAGCTCCACATCGCAGGACTATGGCTACACCTTC. Translation gives CASSSTSQDYGYTF.

V gene TRBV12-2 combines with J gene TRBJ1-6; TRBD1, the D gene given by the table, was not confirmed from the DNA. TRBV12-2 is a known pseudogene. CDR3 size: 14 residues. The CDR3 loop is CASRYRQGDSPLHF. CDR3 DNA sequence: TGTGCAAGTCGCTACCGACAGGGTGATTCACCCCTCCACTTT.

The table lists this clone with a count of one. V and J are TRBV18 and TRBJ1-4, with 7 bases that match TRBD1. Germline CDR1 is KGHSH and CDR2 is LQKENI. The CDR3 runs to 14 residues. V lost 4 bases to trimming and J lost 4 bases; unmatched junction nucleotides: 3. The CDR3 here is CASSLGQVNEKLFF. The CDR3 DNA reads as TGTGCCAGCTCACTCGGACAGGTTAATGAAAAACTGTTTTTT.

This rearrangement joins TRBV30 to TRBJ1-4; 8 bases agree with TRBD1. The germline gives CDR1 GTSNPN, CDR2 SVGIG (reference sequence). This CDR3 is 14 amino acids long. V lost 3 bases, J lost 3 bases, and 3 bases stayed unmatched. The CDR3 loop is CAWRQDRANEKLFF. In DNA form, the CDR3 reads TGTGCCTGGAGGCAGGACAGGGCTAATGAAAAACTGTTTTTT.

The V call is TRBV28, the J call TRBJ1-3; TRBD1 matches 7 bases. J was trimmed by 0 bases and V by 8 bases; bases with no gene match: 7. In germline, CDR1 is MDHEN, CDR2 SYDVKM. This CDR3 is built from 15 residues. The CDR3 is CASGGQLVSGNTIYF. The DNA for the CDR3 is TGTGCCAGCGGGGGACAGTTAGTCTCTGGAAACACCATATATTTT.

V usage is TRBV5-4 and J usage is TRBJ2-1; 7 positions agree with TRBD2. This CDR3 spans 15 amino acids. Trimming cost V 0 bases and J 5 bases; bases outside gene matches: 5. The germline V gene has CDR1 SGHNT and CDR2 YYREEE (reference sequence). The CDR3 protein is CASSLGRGSHNEQFF. The DNA for the CDR3 is TGTGCCAGCAGCTTGGGCCGCGGGAGCCACAATGAGCAGTTCTTC.

The chain recombines TRBV19 with TRBJ1-2; 7 bases map to TRBD1. J lost 8 bases, V lost 6 bases, and 12 bases had no gene match. Germline CDR1 and CDR2: LNHDA and SQIVND (reference sequence). This CDR3 contains 14 residues. DNA of the CDR3: TGTGCCAGTAGGGAGGGGGCGTCAACGATCGGCTACACCTTC. Its protein product is CASREGASTIGYTF.

This clone was counted once. The gene calls are TRBV4-1 and TRBJ2-5; D possibly uses TRBD1 or TRBD2 (5 bases each). V was shortened by 1 base and J by 1 base, with 16 bases between the two germline ends. CDR3 length: 17 amino acids. Germline CDR1 reads MGHRA; CDR2 reads YSYEKL. CDR3 in DNA: TGCGCCAGCAGCCAAGCTCTTGACGGGGCCTTCCAAGAGACCCAGTACTTC. This codes for CASSQALDGAFQETQYF.

This rearrangement joins TRBV15 to TRBJ1-5; 7 positions match TRBD1. CDR1 is LNHNV, CDR2 YYDKDF, per germline (reference sequence). V lost 0 bases, J lost 4 bases, and 3 bases stayed unmatched. This CDR3 comprises 15 residues. CDR3 coding DNA: TGTGCCACCAGCAGAGATAGGGGGCGGAATCAGCCCCAGCATTTT. This translates into CATSRDRGRNQPQHF.

The table lists this clone with a count of one. The rearrangement links TRBV28 to TRBJ1-1; D perhaps matches TRBD1 (6 bases). Trimming shortened V by 6 bases and J by 2 bases, and 13 bases separated the two germline ends. The CDR3 is 14 residues long. Germline V CDR1 and CDR2: MDHEN, SYDVKM. The CDR3 DNA is TGTGCCAGCAGAGGCCCAGGGGTTAACACTGAAGCTTTCTTT. Translation: CASRGPGVNTEAFF.

The V gene is TRBV15, the J gene TRBJ2-5; D is unclear. Between the trimmed V and J ends, which lost 5 bases and 2 bases, there was a span of 15 bases. The germline gives CDR1 LNHNV, CDR2 YYDKDF (reference sequence). The CDR3 spans 15 residues. The CDR3 spells CATSAPRVGQETQYF. CDR3 nucleotide sequence: TGTGCCACCAGCGCTCCCCGGGTAGGGCAAGAGACCCAGTACTTC.

J is TRBJ2-1 and V is TRBV18; 9 bases line up with TRBD2. V lost 6 bases to trimming and J lost 7 bases; unmatched junction nucleotides: 7. Per the germline V gene, CDR1 is KGHSH and CDR2 is LQKENI. This CDR3 contains 14 residues. In nucleotides, the CDR3 is TGTGCCAGCTCCTATAGCGGGGGTAGAAATGAGCAGTTCTTC. Amino acids: CASSYSGGRNEQFF.